Sequencing of this TCR beta chain was carried out in a study of blood T cell repertoires in COVID-19. Overall study: PBMCs, B-cell-depleted T cells, or T cells were the source of the cDNA or gDNA that made up the material.

Germline loops: CDR1 SGHTA, CDR2 FQGNSA. CDR3 length: 15 amino acids. Trimming at V came to 5 bases and at J to 0 bases, leaving 6 bases not matched to a gene. Original data processing: Amplification of reference gene primers provided the estimated nucleated cell counts. Assay: immunoSEQ multiplex PCR; the TCRdb copy retains only in-frame clones and omits some. The V and J calls and clone size come from that table; D and trimming were worked out from the DNA. The sample consists of under 250,000 clones, around four fifths of them appearing once. V and J are TRBV7-2 and TRBJ2-7, with 8 nucleotides matching TRBD2. The receptor comes from a woman between 40 and 55 years old with active or convalescent COVID-19. Sequenced: peripheral blood. CDR3 nucleotide sequence: TGTGCCAGCAGCGAATTAGCGGGACACTCCTACGAGCAGTACTTC. Its translation is CASSELAGHSYEQYF. Full variable domain (outside the CDR3, taken from reference TRBV7-2 and TRBJ2-7): GAGVSQSPSNKVTEKGKDVELRCDPISGHTALYWYRQSLGQGLEFLIYFQGNSAPDKSGLPSDRFSAERTGGSVSTLTIQRTQQEDSAVYLCASSELAGHSYEQYFGPGTRLTVT.